This is a list of T cell receptor beta chains from one sample in a study of human T cells and chemical hapten exposure. From the RACE reads, TCRdb called clonotypes with MiXCR, one entry per CDR3 protein. The sample records roughly 43,000 distinct CDR3 sequences, about 4% being singletons. Material for sequencing was whole blood. All receptors come from a human donor in good health. Some clones in this sample may be carry-over from other donors' samples. CDR3s include the opening cysteine and the closing phenylalanine or tryptophan. Some rows have no size entry. The others give once, few or many, or a class for an expanded clone.

clone size: many; V gene: TRBV10-3; CDR3 protein: CAISETLGGYGYTF
clone size: many; V gene: TRBV29-1; CDR3 protein: CSVLEGRHQPQHF
clone size: many; V gene: TRBV5-1; CDR3 protein: CASSLGASGPSYEQYF
clone size: many; V gene: TRBV5-6; CDR3 protein: CASSFPTVPLGENTEAFF
clone size: medium-sized; V gene: TRBV12-3/TRBV12-4; CDR3 protein: CASIAAQGRTEAFF
clone size: many; V gene: TRBV5-8; CDR3 protein: CASSARLAGGPLGFF
clone size: NA; V gene: TRBV28; CDR3 protein: CASSATPGDSPLHF
clone size: many; V gene: TRBV20-1; CDR3 protein: CSARDVRLAGRYNEQFF
clone size: many; V gene: TRBV28; CDR3 protein: CASSLSPPAELNF
clone size: NA; V gene: TRBV3-1; CDR3 protein: CASSQDPPGPRVETQYF
clone size: many; V gene: TRBV6-2/TRBV6-3; CDR3 protein: CASRTGGGGGNEQFF
clone size: many; V gene: TRBV3-1; CDR3 protein: CASSQDLEYEQFF
clone size: NA; V gene: TRBV29-1; CDR3 protein: CSVGAINEQFF
clone size: many; V gene: TRBV14; CDR3 protein: CASSQVKITGGLNEQFF
clone size: many; V gene: TRBV20-1; CDR3 protein: CSARGPGTGSYEQYF
clone size: many; V gene: TRBV9; CDR3 protein: CASSPEPGATDTQYF
clone size: many; V gene: TRBV12-3/TRBV12-4; CDR3 protein: CASSLGQIGYTF
clone size: few; V gene: TRBV29-1; CDR3 protein: CSALLEGQPQHF
clone size: NA; V gene: TRBV27; CDR3 protein: CASSPGTGNSNQPQHF
clone size: many; V gene: TRBV6-5; CDR3 protein: CASSYGVWDNEKLFF
clone size: many; V gene: TRBV6-5; CDR3 protein: CASSYSGSLYGYTF
clone size: many; V gene: TRBV6-5; CDR3 protein: CASKRTGAYEQYF
clone size: many; V gene: TRBV11-2; CDR3 protein: CASSLAGQGDTQYF
clone size: NA; V gene: TRBV7-2; CDR3 protein: CVSSRATGTQYF
clone size: NA; V gene: TRBV5-6; CDR3 protein: CASSAPGQGVDEQFF
clone size: many; V gene: TRBV12-3/TRBV12-4; CDR3 protein: CASSFEGRQPQHF
clone size: many; V gene: TRBV29-1; CDR3 protein: CSVQGGGSNQPQHF
clone size: few; V gene: TRBV12-3/TRBV12-4; CDR3 protein: CASSRGQYQPQHF
clone size: many; V gene: TRBV15; CDR3 protein: CATSRDRFTDTQYF
clone size: NA; V gene: TRBV29-1; CDR3 protein: CSVEVRLNTEAFF
clone size: many; V gene: TRBV28; CDR3 protein: CASSLSEIKQYF
clone size: many; V gene: TRBV3-1; CDR3 protein: CASSQELGSEQFF
clone size: many; V gene: TRBV20-1; CDR3 protein: CSAHRQSALTEAFF
clone size: many; V gene: TRBV19; CDR3 protein: CASSIGVSGNFF
clone size: many; V gene: TRBV6-4; CDR3 protein: CASSDFGASTDTQYF